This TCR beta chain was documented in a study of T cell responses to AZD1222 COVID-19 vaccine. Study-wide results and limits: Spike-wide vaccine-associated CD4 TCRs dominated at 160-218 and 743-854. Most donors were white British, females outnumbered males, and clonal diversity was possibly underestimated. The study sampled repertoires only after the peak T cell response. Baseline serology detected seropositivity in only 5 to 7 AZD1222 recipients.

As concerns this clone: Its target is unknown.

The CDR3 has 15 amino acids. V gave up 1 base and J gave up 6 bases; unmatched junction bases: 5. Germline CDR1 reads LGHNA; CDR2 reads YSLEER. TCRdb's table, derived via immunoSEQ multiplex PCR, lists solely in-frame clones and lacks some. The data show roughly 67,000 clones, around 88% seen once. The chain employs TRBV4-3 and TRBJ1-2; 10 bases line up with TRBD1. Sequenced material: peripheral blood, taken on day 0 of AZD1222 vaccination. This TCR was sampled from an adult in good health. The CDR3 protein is CASSQVGQGVNGYTF. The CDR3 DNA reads TGCGCCAGCAGCCAAGTTGGACAGGGGGTGAATGGCTACACCTTC.